The rows below give T cell receptor beta chains drawn from one sample of a study of blood T cell repertoires in COVID-19. Assay used: immunoSEQ multiplex PCR; TCRdb lists only in-frame clones, some missing. The data contain just over 150,000 clones, 75% to 85% of them singletons. Sequences were obtained from peripheral blood. All receptors derive from a woman in her 50s with acute or convalescent COVID-19. Each CDR3 is given with its conserved first and last residue. D genes are given only for firm matches. Clone size is given for some rows only: seen once, a few or many times, or a class if the clone is expanded.

>TRBJ2-7|TRBV3-1/TRBV3-2|TRBD1|.
CASSQGGDRGGYEQYF
TGTGCCAGCAGCCAAGGGGGGGACAGGGGTGGCTACGAGCAGTACTTC
>TRBJ2-5|TRBV7-9|TRBD2|once
CASGRVAGVETQYF
TGTGCCAGCGGACGGGTAGCGGGGGTAGAGACCCAGTACTTC
>TRBJ1-5|TRBV4-1|TRBD1|.
CASSQLGTGNQPQHF
TGCGCCAGCAGCCAATTAGGGACAGGGAATCAGCCCCAGCATTTT
>TRBJ1-2|TRBV6-5|.|.
CASRKDSLYGYTF
TGTGCCAGCAGAAAGGACAGCTTATATGGCTACACCTTC
>TRBJ1-1|TRBV24-1|TRBD1|.
CATYPVMGQGATEAFF
TGTGCCACCTACCCCGTTATGGGACAGGGGGCCACTGAAGCTTTCTTT
>TRBJ1-2|TRBV4-2|TRBD1|.
CASSQEIDRGDPFNYGYTF
TGTGCCAGCAGCCAAGAAATAGACAGGGGGGACCCCTTTAACTATGGCTACACCTTC
>TRBJ2-5|TRBV5-6|TRBD1|.
CASSQDRGETQYF
TGTGCCAGCAGCCAAGACAGGGGTGAGACCCAGTACTTC
>TRBJ2-4|TRBV6-5|.|.
CASSYRVAKNIQYF
TGTGCCAGCAGTTACCGCGTGGCCAAAAACATTCAGTACTTC
>TRBJ1-6|TRBV30|.|few
CAWEGATYNSPLHF
TGTGCCTGGGAAGGGGCCACCTATAATTCACCCCTCCACTTT
>TRBJ1-5|TRBV2|.|.
CASSDREGNQPQHF
TGTGCCAGCAGTGACAGGGAGGGCAATCAGCCCCAGCATTTT
>TRBJ2-3|TRBV5-3|TRBD2|.
CARSLAFETSCTDTQYF
TGTGCCAGAAGCTTGGCATTCGAGACTAGCTGCACAGATACGCAGTATTTT
>TRBJ2-7|TRBV25-1|.|.
CASSEYYSYEQYF
TGTGCCAGCAGTGAATACTACTCCTACGAGCAGTACTTC
>TRBJ2-5|TRBV7-2|TRBD2|.
CASSPGGGETQYF
TGTGCCAGCAGCCCCGGGGGAGGGGAGACCCAGTACTTC
>TRBJ2-1|TRBV2|.|.
CASSGREEFF
TGTGCCAGCAGTGGCAGGGAGGAGTTCTTC
>TRBJ2-3|TRBV12-5|TRBD2|.
CASGPPASGGFTDTQYF
TGTGCTAGTGGTCCGCCCGCTAGCGGGGGGTTCACAGATACGCAGTATTTT
>TRBJ1-5|TRBV27|TRBD1|medium-sized
CASSLSAPTGGNQPQHF
TGTGCCAGCAGTTTATCCGCTCCGACAGGGGGAAATCAGCCCCAGCATTTT
>TRBJ2-7|TRBV7-6|TRBD2|.
CASSLGTSGGATEQYF
TGTGCCAGCAGCTTAGGGACTAGCGGGGGGGCCACCGAGCAGTACTTC
>TRBJ1-2|TRBV19|.|.
CASRAKGLGSGYTF
TGTGCCAGTAGGGCCAAGGGGCTAGGTAGCGGCTACACCTTC
>TRBJ1-6|TRBV27|TRBD1|few
CASSSQQGSGNSPLHF
TGTGCCAGCAGTTCCCAACAGGGGTCAGGGAATTCACCCCTCCACTTT
>TRBJ1-6|TRBV6-6|TRBD1|.
CASSYYTGANSPLHF
TGTGCCAGCAGTTATTACACAGGGGCGAATTCACCCCTCCACTTT
>TRBJ1-1|TRBV30|.|.
CAWSAHEAFF
TGTGCCTGGAGTGCCCATGAAGCTTTCTTT
>TRBJ1-2|TRBV20-1|.|.
CSARPRQIYTF
TGCAGTGCTAGACCGCGACAGATCTACACCTTC
>TRBJ1-2|TRBV6-5|TRBD1|.
CASRDSLNYGYTF
TGTGCCAGCCGGGACAGCCTTAACTATGGCTACACCTTC
>TRBJ2-3|TRBV6-2/TRBV6-3|.|.
CASSPLAFVSNTQYF
TGTGCCAGCAGTCCACTAGCTTTCGTCTCGAATACGCAGTATTTT
>TRBJ2-5|TRBV4-1|TRBD2|.
CASSQGSGGYQETQYF
TGCGCCAGCAGCCAAGGTAGCGGGGGGTATCAAGAGACCCAGTACTTC
>TRBJ2-7|TRBV9|.|.
CASSQSPGVWLGYEQYF
TGTGCCAGCAGCCAGTCCCCCGGTGTATGGCTAGGTTACGAGCAGTACTTC
>TRBJ1-2|TRBV2|.|once
CASSEYLAYGYTF
TGTGCCAGCAGTGAATATTTGGCTTATGGCTACACCTTC
>TRBJ2-7|TRBV19|TRBD2|.
CASSIETGGLAEPYEQYF
TGTGCCAGTAGTATAGAGACCGGGGGACTAGCGGAGCCCTACGAGCAGTACTTC
>TRBJ1-2|TRBV3-1/TRBV3-2|.|few
CASSQDERYGYTF
TGTGCCAGCAGCCAAGATGAACGGTATGGCTACACCTTC
>TRBJ2-5|TRBV2|TRBD2|.
CASIRAGAETQYF
TGTGCCAGCATTAGAGCGGGAGCGGAGACCCAGTACTTC
>TRBJ2-1|TRBV3-1/TRBV3-2|TRBD2|.
CASSHFSSGLAGLGNEQFF
TGTGCCAGCAGCCACTTCTCCTCGGGACTAGCGGGTTTGGGCAATGAGCAGTTCTTC
>TRBJ1-1|TRBV5-1|.|.
CASSLEGRGITEAFF
TGCGCCAGCAGCTTGGAGGGTAGGGGGATCACTGAAGCTTTCTTT
>TRBJ2-3|TRBV27|TRBD2|once
CASSYRGGIADTQYF
TGTGCCAGCAGTTACCGGGGGGGTATAGCAGATACGCAGTATTTT
>TRBJ2-6|TRBV3-1/TRBV3-2|.|many
CASSQRGSGANVLTF
TGTGCCAGCAGCCAGCGAGGGAGCGGGGCCAACGTCCTGACTTTC
>TRBJ1-5|TRBV4-1|TRBD1|.
CASSQDRGQGTNQPQHF
TGCGCCAGCAGCCAAGATCGAGGACAGGGGACAAATCAGCCCCAGCATTTT
>TRBJ1-6|TRBV5-4|TRBD1|few
CASSFRDRGPYNSPLHF
TGTGCCAGCAGCTTCCGGGACAGGGGTCCCTATAATTCACCCCTCCACTTT
>TRBJ1-1|TRBV2|TRBD1|.
CAGYTGENTEAFF
TGTGCCGGGTACACAGGGGAGAACACTGAAGCTTTCTTT
>TRBJ1-2|TRBV19|TRBD1|once
CASIATGQSGYTF
TGTGCCAGTATAGCCACGGGACAGAGCGGCTACACCTTC
>TRBJ2-7|TRBV25-1|.|.
CASSPGFEQYF
TGTGCCAGCAGCCCAGGGTTCGAGCAGTACTTC
>TRBJ1-6|TRBV7-2|TRBD1|.
CASSTQTGSNSPLHF
TGTGCCAGCAGCACACAGACAGGGTCCAATTCACCCCTCCACTTT